This TCR beta chain was sequenced for a study of blood T cell repertoires in COVID-19. Trimming shortened V by 1 base and J by 4 bases, and 11 bases separated the two germline ends. Germline V gene data show CDR1 as SGHNT and CDR2 as YYREEE (reference sequence). The CDR3 has 14 amino acids. Produced via immunoSEQ multiplex PCR; TCRdb's table is partial and in-frame only. The sample includes approximately 75,000 clones, around nine tenths of them seen just once. The sequenced material came from peripheral blood. The sequence was collected from a man aged 55-75 years with acute or convalescent COVID-19. The rearrangement uses TRBV5-4 and TRBJ1-1; tentatively, D is TRBD1 (6 bases). As DNA, the CDR3 is TGTGCCAGCAGCTTGAGTACAGGGCGCACTGAAGCTTTCTTT. This sequence encodes CASSLSTGRTEAFF.